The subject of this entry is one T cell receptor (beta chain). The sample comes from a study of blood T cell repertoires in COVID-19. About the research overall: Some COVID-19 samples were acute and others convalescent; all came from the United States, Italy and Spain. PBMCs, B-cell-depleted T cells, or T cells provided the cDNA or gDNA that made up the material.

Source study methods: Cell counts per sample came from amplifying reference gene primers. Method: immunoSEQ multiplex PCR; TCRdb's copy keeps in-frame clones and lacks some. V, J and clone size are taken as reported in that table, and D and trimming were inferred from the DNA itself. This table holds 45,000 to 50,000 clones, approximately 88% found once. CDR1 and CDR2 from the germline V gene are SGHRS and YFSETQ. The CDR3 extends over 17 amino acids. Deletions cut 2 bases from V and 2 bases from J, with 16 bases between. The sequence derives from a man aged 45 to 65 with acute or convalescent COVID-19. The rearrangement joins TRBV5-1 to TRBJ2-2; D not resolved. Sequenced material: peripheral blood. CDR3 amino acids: CASSFTIATDNTGELFF. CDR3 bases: TGCGCCAGCAGCTTCACCATTGCAACAGATAACACCGGGGAGCTGTTTTTT.